Shown below are 19 T cell receptor beta chains from a single sample sequenced in a study of blood T cell repertoires in COVID-19. Some clones are missing from TCRdb's copy, which holds only in-frame ones; the method was immunoSEQ multiplex PCR. The sample lists 250,000 to 350,000 clones, roughly nine tenths occurring once. The sequencing sample was made of PBMCs or T cells enriched from blood (not recorded which). These receptors were collected from a woman younger than 35 who had recovered from COVID-19.

This clone was detected once. Other DNA sequences in the sample encode the same CDR3. The rearrangement uses TRBV15 and TRBJ2-3, with D possibly TRBD2 on 6 matching bases. The CDR3 extends over 14 amino acids. With 0 bases removed from V and 3 bases from J, the gap between germline ends came to 7 bases. Germline CDR1 reads LNHNV; CDR2 reads YYDKDF (reference sequence). The chain's CDR3 is CATSRDRGTDTQYF. The CDR3 bases are TGTGCCACCAGCAGAGATCGGGGGACAGATACGCAGTATTTT. The full variable domain, in which reference TRBV15 and TRBJ2-3 provide the parts outside the CDR3, is DAMVIQNPRYQVTQFGKPVTLSCSQTLNHNVMYWYQQKSSQAPKLLFHYYDKDFNNEADTPDNFQSRRPNTSFCFLDIRSPGLGDTAMYLCATSRDRGTDTQYFGPGTRLTVL.

This chain uses TRBV9 with TRBJ1-5; tentatively, D is TRBD1 (5 bases). The V gene's germline CDR1 is SGDLS and CDR2 YYNGEE. V lost 0 bases to trimming and J lost 6 bases, with 10 bases between them. The CDR3 is 14 amino acids. CDR3 in amino acids: CASSVGQGTQPQHF. Here the CDR3 DNA reads TGTGCCAGCAGCGTAGGGCAGGGAACTCAGCCCCAGCATTTT.

This clone was detected once. J is TRBJ1-5 and V is TRBV14, with 7 bases lining up with TRBD1. This CDR3 is 16 amino acids long. The germline CDR1 and CDR2 sequences are SGHDN and FVKESK. Losses at the gene ends were 1 base for V and 4 bases for J; bases not matched to a gene: 7. This chain's CDR3 is CASSQVARDSNQPQHF. The CDR3 DNA reads as TGTGCCAGCAGCCAAGTCGCCCGGGACAGTAATCAGCCCCAGCATTTT.

The rearrangement joins TRBV28 to TRBJ1-6; tentatively, D is TRBD1 (6 bases). The length of the CDR3 is 13 residues. Germline values: CDR1 MDHEN, CDR2 SYDVKM. The V end lost 7 bases, the J end lost 7 bases, and 11 bases lay between the germline ends. CDR3 amino acids: CASIPGQNSPLHF. The CDR3, as DNA: TGTGCCAGCATCCCGGGACAAAATTCACCCCTCCACTTT.

The chain employs TRBV4-1 and TRBJ1-4; TRBD1 matches 7 bases. The CDR3 is 15 residues long. Germline CDR1 MGHRA, CDR2 YSYEKL. The ends lost 2 bases at V and 8 bases at J; junction bases unmatched: 8. Written as DNA, the CDR3 is TGCGCCAGCAGCCAATGGGGAACAGGGGTAGAAAAACTGTTTTTT. As protein: CASSQWGTGVEKLFF.

This chain links TRBV5-5 with TRBJ2-7; D not resolved. Per the germline V gene, CDR1 is SGHKS and CDR2 is YYEKEE (reference sequence). Trimming stripped 0 bases from V and 3 bases from J, with 4 bases between. The CDR3 is 12 amino acids. Here the CDR3 DNA reads TGTGCCAGCAGCTTGGGAGTCTACGAGCAGTACTTC. Translation: CASSLGVYEQYF. The whole variable domain, filled in from reference TRBV5-5 and TRBJ2-7, reads DAGVTQSPTHLIKTRGQQVTLRCSPISGHKSVSWYQQVLGQGPQFIFQYYEKEERGRGNFPDRFSARQFPNYSSELNVNALLLGDSALYLCASSLGVYEQYFGPGTRLTVT.

V is TRBV19 and J is TRBJ1-5; 7 positions match TRBD1. Germline values: CDR1 LNHDA, CDR2 SQIVND (reference sequence). The CDR3 spans 14 residues. With V trimmed by 6 bases and J by 5 bases, 7 bases remained unmatched. The CDR3 is CASRQTGRDQPQHF. CDR3 DNA: TGTGCCAGTAGGCAGACAGGGCGGGATCAGCCCCAGCATTTT.

This clone came up once. The chain has TRBV5-1 and TRBJ1-1, with 7 nucleotides matching TRBD1. The CDR3 loop spans 14 amino acids. In germline, CDR1 is SGHRS, CDR2 YFSETQ. Losses at the gene ends were 4 bases for V and 4 bases for J; bases not matched to a gene: 7. CDR3 amino acids: CASSLDRLGTEAFF. CDR3 sequence (DNA): TGCGCCAGCAGCCTGGACAGGTTGGGCACTGAAGCTTTCTTT.

The chain links TRBV12-5 to TRBJ2-1; no clear D. The CDR3 consists of 15 residues. The V gene's germline CDR1 is LGHNT and CDR2 FRNRAP. The germline V and J ends were trimmed by 3 bases and 0 bases, with 9 bases remaining between them. The CDR3 nucleotides read TGTGCTAGTGGTTTCTCAGCGAGCTCCTACAATGAGCAGTTCTTC. Amino acids: CASGFSASSYNEQFF.

V is TRBV10-2 and J is TRBJ2-7, with a weak D call TRBD2 (5 bases). V lost 4 bases, J lost 4 bases, and 14 bases lay in between. The length of the CDR3 is 14 residues. Germline CDR1 is WSHSY and CDR2 is SAAADI. CDR3 residues: CASSGQGSKYEQYF. CDR3 sequence (DNA): TGCGCCAGCAGTGGCCAAGGGAGTAAATACGAGCAGTACTTC.

The V gene is TRBV3-1 (or the pseudogene TRBV3-2), the J gene TRBJ1-6, with a tentative D call TRBD1 (6 bases). The CDR3 spans 14 residues. Germline CDR1 LGHDT, CDR2 YNNKEL (reference sequence). Trimming removed 2 bases at V and 8 bases at J, with 10 bases between. CDR3 residues: CASSQLQGDSPLHF. The CDR3 DNA follows: TGTGCCAGCAGCCAATTACAGGGAGATTCACCCCTCCACTTT.

The rearrangement uses TRBV19 and TRBJ2-5; possibly TRBD2 for D (6 bases). The V and J ends lost 8 bases and 2 bases respectively, with 9 bases between them. This CDR3 spans 12 amino acids. Germline lookup yields CDR1 LNHDA and CDR2 SQIVND (reference sequence). This CDR3 is CASGGLQETQYF. The CDR3 nucleotides are TGTGCCAGTGGGGGACTTCAAGAGACCCAGTACTTC.

The rearrangement joins TRBV29-1 to TRBJ1-1; 10 bases fit TRBD1. V dropped 6 bases and J dropped 8; count of bases not matched to a gene: 0. The V gene's germline CDR1 is SQVTM and CDR2 ANQGSEA. The CDR3 runs to 10 residues. The CDR3 coding sequence is TGCAGCGTGGGACAGGGGGAAGCTTTCTTT. Encoded protein: CSVGQGEAFF. Based on the CDR3 plus reference TRBV29-1 and TRBJ1-1, the full variable domain is SAVISQKPSRDICQRGTSLTIQCQVDSQVTMMFWYRQQPGQSLTLIATANQGSEATYESGFVIDKFPISRPNLTFSTLTVSNMSPEDSSIYLCSVGQGEAFFGQGTRLTVV.

A word on this clone: Other DNA sequences from this sample encode an identical CDR3 as well. J is TRBJ2-3 and V is TRBV18; 11 nucleotides agree with TRBD2. The CDR3 contains 16 residues. The ends lost 1 base at V and 0 bases at J; junction bases unmatched: 0. Germline-derived CDR1 and CDR2 are KGHSH and LQKENI. The CDR3 coding sequence is TGTGCCAGCTCACCACTAGCGGGGGGGAGCACAGATACGCAGTATTTT. This translates into CASSPLAGGSTDTQYF.

This chain uses TRBV29-1 with TRBJ2-3, with 11 nucleotides matching TRBD1. V shed 6 bases and J 4 bases; nucleotides not matched to a gene: 6. Per germline, CDR1 SQVTM and CDR2 ANQGSEA. This CDR3 is built from 14 residues. The CDR3 spells CSVFSGQGADTQYF. DNA of the CDR3: TGCAGCGTCTTTTCGGGACAGGGGGCAGATACGCAGTATTTT.

The rearrangement uses TRBV11-2 and TRBJ2-3; 10 positions match TRBD2. The CDR3 extends over 15 amino acids. Trimming took 8 bases from V and 5 from J; bases not matched to a gene: 10. The germline gives CDR1 SGHAT, CDR2 FQNNGV. The CDR3 spells CASGKTGTSEDTQYF. CDR3 sequence (DNA): TGTGCCAGCGGCAAAACGGGGACTAGCGAAGATACGCAGTATTTT.

The V gene is TRBV28, the J gene TRBJ2-6; 8 nucleotides align to TRBD1. In germline, CDR1 is MDHEN, CDR2 SYDVKM. CDR3 length: 17 amino acids. The ends lost 4 bases at V and 4 bases at J; junction bases unmatched: 9. The CDR3 sequence is CASSYGQGGSGANVLTF. CDR3 in DNA: TGTGCCAGCAGTTACGGACAGGGAGGTTCCGGGGCCAACGTCCTGACTTTC.

J is TRBJ2-7 and V is TRBV19; D is ambiguous. The CDR3 extends over 12 amino acids. Germline CDR1 and CDR2: LNHDA and SQIVND (reference sequence). Trimming left V 5 bases short and J 3 bases short, with 8 bases between. In DNA, the CDR3 is TGTGCCAGTAGTGTAAGCCGCTACGAGCAGTACTTC. It translates to CASSVSRYEQYF.

The J gene is TRBJ1-2, the V gene TRBV15, with 7 bases matching TRBD1. The length of the CDR3 is 16 residues. The ends lost 1 base at V and 3 bases at J; junction bases unmatched: 8. CDR1 and CDR2 from the germline V gene are LNHNV and YYDKDF (reference sequence). The CDR3 DNA is TGTGCCACCAGCAGAGGAGGAGGGGGCGTGGACTATGGCTACACCTTC. Translation gives CATSRGGGGVDYGYTF.